Described below is a single TCR beta chain sequence and its context. PCR involved 60 Vbeta and 13 Jbeta primers. Some clones are missing from TCRdb's copy, which holds only in-frame ones; the method was immunoSEQ multiplex PCR. This table holds tens of thousands of clones, around 62% found once. This sample is part of a study of cytomegalovirus exposure and HLA in healthy donors. V gave up 5 bases and J gave up 1 base, with 12 bases separating them. There are 15 residues in the CDR3. Germline CDR1 SNHLY, CDR2 FYNNEI. The rearrangement uses TRBV2 and TRBJ2-4, with D possibly being TRBD1 (6 bases). Sequencing input: PBMCs. The origin of this receptor is a man in his forties in good health and CMV-seropositive. CDR3 residues: CASSLLRGAKNIQYF. CDR3 nucleotide sequence: TGTGCCAGCAGTCTTCTCAGGGGTGCCAAAAACATTCAGTACTTC.